This entry is about one T cell receptor beta chain. The data were taken from a study of blood T cell repertoires in COVID-19. Measured with immunoSEQ multiplex PCR; TCRdb has only the in-frame clones, and not every one. The sample consists of about 370,000 clones, more than 70% of them appearing once. J lost 1 base, V lost 2 bases, and 7 bases had no gene match. The CDR3 is made up of 18 amino acids. The V gene's germline CDR1 is LGHNA and CDR2 YSLEER. The J gene is TRBJ2-1, the V gene TRBV4-3; 11 bases match TRBD2. The material sequenced was peripheral blood. The TCR comes from a woman aged 30 to 39 with COVID-19, enrolled during active disease. CDR3 bases: TGCGCCAGCAGCCAACTACTAGCGGGAGCGTTATCCTACAATGAGCAGTTCTTC. As protein: CASSQLLAGALSYNEQFF.